This T cell receptor beta chain originates from a study of cytomegalovirus exposure and HLA in healthy donors. About the study: Per a later analysis, the roughly 690 first-cohort and 110 or so validation repertoires shared one platform.

A remark on this clone: The target antigen is unknown.

There are 15 residues in the CDR3. Germline values: CDR1 LGHNA, CDR2 YNFKEQ. The V gene lost 0 bases and the J gene lost 4 bases, with 12 bases spanning the gap. Sequencing was performed with immunoSEQ multiplex PCR; in TCRdb, only in-frame clones are kept and a portion is missing. This repertoire shows 230,000 or so clones, 85% to 90% found once; its top ten account for about 2.7%. Study observations and caveats: Accounts indicate the classifier identified cytomegalovirus status with strong specificity and sensitivity.

The sequence came from a woman in her late teens or twenties in good health and CMV-seronegative. The specimen sequenced was PBMCs. This chain connects TRBV4-2 to TRBJ1-1; D perhaps matches TRBD1 (6 bases). The CDR3: CASSQEGGRGTEAFF. CDR3 coding DNA: TGTGCCAGCAGCCAAGAAGGGGGGAGGGGCACTGAAGCTTTCTTT.